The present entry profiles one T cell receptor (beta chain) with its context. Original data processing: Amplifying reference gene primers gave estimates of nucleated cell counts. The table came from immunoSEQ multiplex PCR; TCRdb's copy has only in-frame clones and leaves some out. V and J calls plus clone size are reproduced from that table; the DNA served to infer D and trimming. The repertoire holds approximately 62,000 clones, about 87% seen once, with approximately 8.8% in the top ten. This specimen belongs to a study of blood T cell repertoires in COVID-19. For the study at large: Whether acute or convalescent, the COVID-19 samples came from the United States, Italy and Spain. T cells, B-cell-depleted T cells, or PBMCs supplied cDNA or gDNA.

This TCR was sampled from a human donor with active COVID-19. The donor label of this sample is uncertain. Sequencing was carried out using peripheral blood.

The CDR3 DNA is TGTGCCAGCAGCTTCTCTGCCAGGGAGGGTCAGCCCCAGCATTTT. This gives the protein CASSFSAREGQPQHF. V usage is TRBV11-2 and J usage is TRBJ1-5, with D perhaps matching TRBD1 (5 bases). Between the trimmed V and J ends, which lost 3 bases and 6 bases, there was a span of 15 bases. The CDR3 length is 15 residues. Germline CDR1 SGHAT, CDR2 FQNNGV.